The present TCR beta chain was sequenced within a study of T cells in Graves' hyperthyroidism and ophthalmopathy. The table lists this clonotype with many counts. What was amplified from RNA transcripts were TCR beta CDR3 regions. The HTBI primer set drove a first-round RT-PCR of the TCR CDR3. TCRdb passed the multiplex PCR reads through MiXCR, listing each CDR3 protein once. The table includes 480,000 or so distinct CDR3 sequences, around 15% detected once. The V segment lost 6 bases and the J segment 1 base; nucleotides outside the gene matches: 12. This CDR3 region has 17 residues. Per germline, CDR1 MNHEY and CDR2 SMNVEV (reference sequence).

The chain joins TRBV27 to TRBJ1-1; TRBD1 matches at 9 bases. Sequenced material: blood. The sequence was collected from a woman in her late teens or twenties with Graves' hyperthyroidism. The CDR3 DNA is TGTGCCAGCAGGGACTTCGGACAGGGGCGGGGGAACACTGAAGCTTTCTTT. This sequence encodes CASRDFGQGRGNTEAFF.